This entry describes one TCR beta chain. Its antigen is unidentified. Trimming took 4 bases from V and 4 from J, leaving 10 bases between them. The length of the CDR3 is 14 residues. Germline CDR1 and CDR2: LNHDA and SQIVND (reference sequence). The sample is drawn from a study of cytomegalovirus exposure and HLA in healthy donors. Both 60 Vbeta primers and 13 Jbeta primers went into the PCR. Measured with immunoSEQ multiplex PCR; TCRdb has only the in-frame clones, and not every one. The data hold 150,000 to 200,000 clones, with about 75% observed a single time. Study-wide findings and caveats: Across donors, most TCRs were seen rarely, yet some public ones were widespread. Later analysis identified a missense DCLRE1C variant that was linked to TCR beta V- and J-gene trimming.

Material: PBMCs. This chain connects TRBV19 to TRBJ2-2; possible D gene TRBD1, 5 bases. This TCR derives from a woman between 35 and 50 years old in good health and CMV-seropositive. The CDR3 sequence is CASSTQGRTGELFF. As DNA, the CDR3 is TGTGCCAGTAGTACTCAGGGTCGCACCGGGGAGCTGTTTTTT.